There are many counts of the clone carrying this T cell receptor beta chain. Its antigen is undetermined. Individually, cDNA molecules had unique molecular identifiers attached to them. TCRdb reprocessed the 5' RACE reads via MiXCR and lists one record per CDR3 protein. The sample shows more than 70,000 distinct CDR3 sequences, about 10% of them seen only once. These data belong to a study of early T cells in non-severe SARS-CoV-2 infection. Whole-study context: Chains from this unsorted whole-blood bulk RNA could not be paired.

Whole-study results and caveats: Clonotype matching in VDJdb favored anti-spike CD8 responses and did not capture private and CD4 specificities.

Trimming left V 2 bases short and J 1 base short, with 8 bases between. Germline V gene data show CDR1 as KGHSH and CDR2 as LQKENI. The CDR3 length is 14 residues. The clonotype originates from an adult who was a healthcare worker with PCR-confirmed SARS-CoV-2 infection or an uninfected control (not recorded which). Here the sequenced sample was whole blood, taken at baseline. The V and J genes are TRBV18 and TRBJ1-1; no clear D. The CDR3 here is CASSPIFRNTEAFF. CDR3 DNA: TGTGCCAGCTCACCAATTTTCAGGAACACTGAAGCTTTCTTT.